Reported below is one TCR beta chain. As handled by the study authors: Nucleated cell counts were estimated from reference gene primer amplification. Clones were sequenced by immunoSEQ multiplex PCR, and TCRdb holds only the in-frame ones, with some missing. V, J and clone size derive from that table, while D and trimming were established from the DNA sequence. The sample contains 45,000 to 60,000 clones, 89% of which appear only once. These data belong to a study of blood T cell repertoires in COVID-19. Study summary: From the United States, Italy and Spain came samples of acute and convalescent COVID-19. PBMCs, B-cell-depleted T cells, or T cells were the source of the cDNA or gDNA that made up the material.

This sequence originates from a human donor in a cohort sampled during active COVID-19. The sample was peripheral blood.

The CDR3 sequence: CASALGGVGAETQYF. CDR3 coding DNA: TGTGCCAGCGCACTAGGGGGGGTGGGGGCGGAGACCCAGTACTTC. The chain couples TRBV2 to TRBJ2-5; weak D call: TRBD2 (7 bases). The length of the CDR3 is 15 residues. Germline V gene sequence: CDR1 SNHLY, CDR2 FYNNEI. Trimming shortened V by 8 bases and J by 5 bases, and 21 bases separated the two germline ends.